The rows below give T cell receptor beta chains drawn from one sample of a study of early T cells in non-severe SARS-CoV-2 infection. Each CDR3 protein is one row after TCRdb ran MiXCR on the 5' RACE reads. The data contain some 77,000 distinct CDR3 sequences, about 5% of them singletons. The sequenced sample was whole blood, obtained at baseline. The receptors originated from an adult who was a healthcare worker with PCR-confirmed SARS-CoV-2 infection or an uninfected control (not recorded which). Each CDR3 is given with its conserved first and last residue. D genes are given only for firm matches. Only some rows state a clone size, as once, few, many or a class for expanded clones.

v_gene: TRBV18; j_gene: TRBJ2-5; abundance: many; d_gene: -; CDR3aa: CASCGGLKETQYF; CDR3nt: TGTGCCAGCTGTGGGGGGCTTAAAGAGACCCAGTACTTC
v_gene: TRBV12-3/TRBV12-4; j_gene: TRBJ1-2; abundance: many; d_gene: -; CDR3aa: CASSLEGTGGYTF; CDR3nt: TGTGCCAGCAGTTTAGAGGGGACGGGAGGCTACACCTTC
v_gene: TRBV9; j_gene: TRBJ1-2; abundance: many; d_gene: -; CDR3aa: CASSVRSGWANYGYTF; CDR3nt: TGTGCCAGCAGCGTAAGGTCAGGATGGGCTAACTATGGCTACACCTTC
v_gene: TRBV25-1; j_gene: TRBJ2-6; abundance: many; d_gene: -; CDR3aa: CASSPGVGANVLTF; CDR3nt: TGTGCCAGCAGTCCCGGGGTTGGGGCCAACGTCCTGACTTTC
v_gene: TRBV24-1; j_gene: TRBJ1-1; abundance: many; d_gene: -; CDR3aa: CATSDSEGGEAFF; CDR3nt: TGTGCCACCAGTGATTCCGAGGGTGGTGAAGCTTTCTTT
v_gene: TRBV18; j_gene: TRBJ2-3; abundance: -; d_gene: -; CDR3aa: CASSPPGEDEYF; CDR3nt: TGTGCCAGCTCACCACCTGGGGAGGATGAGTATTTT
v_gene: TRBV30; j_gene: TRBJ1-1; abundance: many; d_gene: TRBD1; CDR3aa: CAWGQGATEAFF; CDR3nt: TGTGCCTGGGGACAGGGGGCCACTGAAGCTTTCTTT
v_gene: TRBV24-1; j_gene: TRBJ2-1; abundance: -; d_gene: -; CDR3aa: CATGGNGNSYNEQFF; CDR3nt: TGTGCCACCGGGGGGAATGGCAACTCCTACAATGAGCAGTTCTTC
v_gene: TRBV6-1; j_gene: TRBJ2-3; abundance: few; d_gene: -; CDR3aa: CASSGAGIRTDTQYF; CDR3nt: TGTGCCAGCAGTGGCGCAGGGATAAGGACAGATACGCAGTATTTT
v_gene: TRBV6-5; j_gene: TRBJ1-1; abundance: many; d_gene: TRBD1; CDR3aa: CASSFGTAMNTEAFF; CDR3nt: TGTGCCAGCAGTTTTGGGACAGCGATGAACACTGAAGCTTTCTTT
v_gene: TRBV18; j_gene: TRBJ1-5; abundance: many; d_gene: -; CDR3aa: CASSPASREPQHF; CDR3nt: TGTGCCAGCTCACCGGCCAGCCGCGAGCCCCAGCATTTT
v_gene: TRBV10-2; j_gene: TRBJ1-6; abundance: many; d_gene: TRBD1; CDR3aa: CASSETGTDSPLHF; CDR3nt: TGCGCCAGCAGTGAGACAGGGACAGATTCACCCCTCCACTTT